This entry is about one TCR beta chain. Antigen unknown. This sample stems from a study of OX40 agonist ivuxolimab in advanced cancers. Study summary: The patients received agonistic anti-OX40 (CD134) antibody ivuxolimab. Findings and caveats of the study: The antigens recognized by the expanded peripheral T cells, that is their antigen specificity, were not determined. Low levels of normalized T-cell clonal expansion also appeared in some nonresponders.

Germline-derived CDR1 and CDR2 are MDHEN and SYDVKM. V was cut by 6 bases and J by 3 bases, with 15 bases left in between. CDR3 length: 14 residues. Clones were sequenced by immunoSEQ multiplex PCR, and TCRdb holds only the in-frame ones, with some missing. The sample lists approximately 30,000 clones, around 92% occurring once. The clonotype comes from an adult with an advanced solid tumor such as melanoma, head and neck, liver or kidney cancer. Specimen: CD4+ or CD8+ T cells sorted from blood, collected in a trial of the OX40 agonist ivuxolimab. The chain links TRBV28 to TRBJ2-7, with a possible D match to TRBD2 (6 bases). The CDR3 loop is CASRPQGLSYEQYF. CDR3 in DNA: TGTGCCAGCAGGCCTCAGGGACTGAGCTACGAGCAGTACTTC.